The 2 T cell receptor delta chains presented below share a single source sample, sequenced in a study of gamma-delta chains in newborns, infants, children. TCRdb re-analyzed the reads via CATT. Of thousands of delta-chain clones in the sample, approximately 1.5% were seen once. The sequencing input was blood. The receptors stem from a child who was a newborn, infant or young child, either healthy, febrile or measles-vaccinated (not recorded which).

This chain joins TRDV3 and TRDJ1, with a tentative D call TRDD2 (6 bases). The V end was cut by 3 bases, the J end by 0 bases, with 26 bases between. Per the germline V gene, CDR1 is TVYSNPD and CDR2 is GDNSRS (reference sequence). The CDR3 contains 18 residues. As DNA, the CDR3 is TGTGCCTTACAATCTTCCTTTTCGTGGGGAGAGTACACCGATAAACTCATCTTT. Residues: CALQSSFSWGEYTDKLIF.

A few counts support this clone. One end of the junction is discordant with germline, which a read error may explain. Other DNA sequences in the same sample also yield this CDR3. DNA for the CDR3: TGTGCTCTTGGGGAAAGTTGGGTTCCTACCGACTGGGGAAGGTACACCGATAAACTCATCTTC. As protein: CALGESWVPTDWGRYTDKLIF. The rearrangement joins TRDV1 to TRDJ1; D tentatively fits TRDD2 or TRDD3 (7 bases each). CDR1 and CDR2 from the germline V gene are TSWWSYY and QGS. The CDR3 is made up of 21 amino acids.